These T cell receptor beta chains were read from a single sample in a study of blood T cells in healthy people across ages. TCRdb reanalysed the 5' RACE reads using MiXCR and keeps one entry per CDR3 protein. This sample yields hundreds of thousands of distinct CDR3 sequences, of which 22% are seen a single time; less than 25% belongs to the top ten. Sequenced sample: blood. These receptor sequences come from a man aged 65 to 85 in good health. Each CDR3 is given with its conserved first and last residue. A D gene is named only where the DNA matches it firmly. The size field is filled for only some rows; it gives once, few, many or a size class.

v_gene,abundance,d_gene,j_gene,CDR3aa,CDR3nt
TRBV11-2,NA,NA,TRBJ1-2,CASTSYRSAGYTF,TGTGCCAGCACCTCTTACCGGAGTGCTGGCTACACCTTC
TRBV12-3/TRBV12-4,NA,NA,TRBJ1-2,CASSLAESYGYTF,TGTGCCAGCAGTTTAGCTGAATCCTATGGCTACACCTTC
TRBV29-1,few,NA,TRBJ2-5,CSIRHQETQYF,TGCAGCATACGACATCAAGAGACCCAGTACTTC
TRBV15,few,TRBD1,TRBJ1-4,CATSRDLSGGVGEKLFF,TGTGCCACCAGCAGAGACCTCTCAGGGGGCGTGGGTGAAAAACTGTTTTTT
TRBV3-1,NA,TRBD2,TRBJ2-5,CASSQDAVLAGGRTQYF,TGTGCCAGCAGCCAAGACGCGGTATTAGCGGGGGGAAGGACCCAGTACTTC
TRBV11-1,NA,TRBD1,TRBJ1-2,CASSHADRVYGYTF,TGTGCCAGCAGCCACGCGGACAGGGTCTATGGCTACACCTTC
TRBV6-2/TRBV6-3,few,NA,TRBJ1-5,CASSYPSVGGNQPQHF,TGTGCCAGCAGTTACCCCTCAGTAGGGGGCAATCAGCCCCAGCATTTT
TRBV11-2,few,TRBD1,TRBJ2-5,CASSKESGTGGKETQYF,TGTGCCAGCAGCAAAGAATCCGGGACAGGGGGAAAAGAGACCCAGTACTTC
TRBV3-1,NA,NA,TRBJ1-2,CASSQDLGGYYGYTF,TGTGCCAGCAGCCAAGATTTGGGAGGGTATTATGGCTACACCTTC
TRBV6-6,NA,TRBD1,TRBJ1-1,CASSFGTGEAFF,TGTGCCAGCAGTTTTGGGACAGGTGAAGCTTTCTTT
TRBV12-3/TRBV12-4,NA,NA,TRBJ1-3,CASRHSDLTGTIYF,TGTGCCAGCAGACACAGTGACCTGACGGGCACCATATATTTT
TRBV30,NA,NA,TRBJ2-5,CAWTPGYQETQYF,TGTGCCTGGACGCCAGGGTACCAAGAGACCCAGTACTTC
TRBV6-6,NA,NA,TRBJ2-2,CASSYPLGGNTGELFF,TGTGCCAGCAGTTACCCTCTTGGGGGAAACACCGGGGAGCTGTTTTTT
TRBV5-1,few,TRBD1,TRBJ1-4,CASSPMSDRGYEKLFF,TGCGCCAGCAGCCCCATGTCGGACAGGGGGTACGAAAAACTGTTTTTT
TRBV18,NA,NA,TRBJ2-3,CASSLGQNTQYF,TGTGCCAGCTCACTAGGACAGAATACGCAGTATTTT
TRBV20-1,NA,TRBD2,TRBJ2-1,CSARVGTMNEQFF,TGCAGTGCTAGGGTGGGGACTATGAATGAGCAGTTCTTC
TRBV7-2,NA,NA,TRBJ1-5,CASSLVGGTQPQHF,TGTGCCAGCAGCTTAGTTGGGGGAACTCAGCCCCAGCATTTT
TRBV20-1,NA,NA,TRBJ2-7,CSARDLYEQYF,TGCAGTGCTAGAGATCTCTACGAGCAGTACTTC
TRBV2,many,NA,TRBJ2-1,CASSDRVSYNEQFF,TGTGCCAGCAGTGATAGGGTTTCCTACAATGAGCAGTTCTTC
TRBV6-1,few,TRBD1,TRBJ2-3,CASSLTRQGRTDTQYF,TGTGCCAGCAGTCTCACTCGACAGGGGAGAACAGATACGCAGTATTTT
TRBV19,NA,TRBD1,TRBJ2-5,CASNTGERETQYF,TGTGCCAGTAATACAGGGGAGCGGGAGACCCAGTACTTC
TRBV5-1,many,NA,TRBJ1-2,CASSLVGNYGYTF,TGTGCCAGCAGCTTAGTCGGAAACTATGGCTACACCTTC
TRBV7-9,few,NA,TRBJ2-7,CASSFSQISSYEQYF,TGTGCCAGCAGCTTTAGCCAGATAAGCTCCTACGAGCAGTACTTC
TRBV9,few,NA,TRBJ2-3,CASSVDRPSTDTQYF,TGTGCCAGCAGCGTAGACAGGCCGAGCACAGATACGCAGTATTTT
TRBV28,few,NA,TRBJ2-4,CASRGYAKNIQYF,TGTGCCAGCCGGGGTTACGCCAAAAACATTCAGTACTTC
TRBV6-6,many,NA,TRBJ1-1,CASSFPRLEAFF,TGTGCCAGCAGTTTCCCCAGACTTGAAGCTTTCTTT
TRBV12-3/TRBV12-4,NA,NA,TRBJ1-3,CASSLAGPNTIYF,TGTGCCAGCAGTTTAGCCGGTCCAAACACCATATATTTT
TRBV28,NA,TRBD1,TRBJ2-6,CASSLTGPLHSGANVLTF,TGTGCCAGCAGTTTGACAGGGCCTCTTCACTCTGGGGCCAACGTCCTGACTTTC
TRBV12-3/TRBV12-4,few,NA,TRBJ1-6,CASRGGRHNSPLHF,TGTGCCAGCAGGGGGGGGCGTCATAATTCACCCCTCCACTTT
TRBV6-5,NA,TRBD1,TRBJ2-7,CASSQDRAINEQYF,TGTGCCAGCAGCCAAGACAGGGCTATTAACGAGCAGTACTTC
TRBV29-1,many,TRBD1,TRBJ1-4,CSVLQGGVREKLFF,TGCAGCGTTCTACAGGGGGGCGTTCGTGAAAAACTGTTTTTT
TRBV11-3,once,NA,TRBJ1-2,CASSLEQARGYTF,TGTGCCAGCAGCTTAGAACAGGCGAGGGGCTACACCTTC
TRBV10-3,NA,NA,TRBJ2-7,CAITRDTQGYEQYF,TGTGCCATCACCCGGGACACCCAAGGGTACGAGCAGTACTTC
TRBV9,few,NA,TRBJ1-2,CASTQGRMNYGYTF,TGTGCCAGCACCCAAGGACGTATGAACTATGGCTACACCTTC
TRBV27,NA,NA,TRBJ1-1,CASSSGPLGTEAFF,TGTGCCAGCAGTTCCGGACCCTTGGGCACTGAAGCTTTCTTT
TRBV25-1,NA,NA,TRBJ2-3,CASSGGGNTDTQYF,TGTGCCAGCAGTGGTGGCGGAAACACAGATACGCAGTATTTT
TRBV10-3,NA,NA,TRBJ1-1,CAISEGLGGRDTEAFF,TGTGCCATCAGTGAGGGTCTGGGAGGTCGGGACACTGAAGCTTTCTTT
TRBV2,NA,TRBD1,TRBJ1-3,CASSERTGDAGNTIYF,TGTGCCAGCAGTGAGAGGACAGGGGACGCTGGAAACACCATATATTTT
TRBV12-3/TRBV12-4,few,NA,TRBJ1-1,CASLRGTEAFF,TGTGCCAGCCTGAGGGGTACTGAAGCTTTCTTT
TRBV29-1,few,TRBD1,TRBJ1-1,CSVGQGDLTEAFF,TGCAGCGTGGGACAGGGGGATTTAACTGAAGCTTTCTTT
TRBV12-3/TRBV12-4,few,NA,TRBJ1-2,CASSLRDTGRRGGYTF,TGTGCCAGCAGTTTAAGGGACACGGGGCGGAGAGGAGGCTACACCTTC
TRBV9,few,NA,TRBJ2-3,CASSHPRGDTQYF,TGTGCCAGCAGCCACCCACGGGGCGATACGCAGTATTTT
TRBV4-3,many,TRBD2,TRBJ2-2,CASSQLAGVTGELFF,TGCGCCAGCAGCCAACTAGCGGGAGTCACCGGGGAGCTGTTTTTT
TRBV12-3/TRBV12-4,many,NA,TRBJ1-4,CASRKFGRMITTNEKLFF,TGTGCCAGCAGGAAATTCGGACGGATGATTACAACTAATGAAAAACTGTTTTTT
TRBV4-1,few,NA,TRBJ2-1,CASSQDEASYNEQFF,TGCGCCAGCAGCCAAGATGAGGCGTCCTACAATGAGCAGTTCTTC
TRBV12-3/TRBV12-4,few,NA,TRBJ2-1,CASSFNYWGAEINEQFF,TGTGCCAGCAGTTTTAATTATTGGGGGGCCGAGATCAATGAGCAGTTCTTC
TRBV12-3/TRBV12-4,NA,NA,TRBJ1-6,CASSQGLEFSPLHF,TGTGCCAGCAGCCAAGGACTGGAGTTTTCACCCCTCCACTTT
TRBV12-3/TRBV12-4,NA,TRBD2,TRBJ2-1,CASSLGGSAGGDNEQFF,TGTGCCAGCAGTTTGGGTGGTTCAGCGGGAGGGGACAATGAGCAGTTCTTC
TRBV7-2,NA,TRBD2,TRBJ2-1,CASSFDSGTYNEQFF,TGTGCCAGCAGCTTCGACAGCGGGACCTACAATGAGCAGTTCTTC
TRBV28,NA,NA,TRBJ1-5,CASLGSNQPQHF,TGTGCCTCACTGGGGAGCAATCAGCCCCAGCATTTT